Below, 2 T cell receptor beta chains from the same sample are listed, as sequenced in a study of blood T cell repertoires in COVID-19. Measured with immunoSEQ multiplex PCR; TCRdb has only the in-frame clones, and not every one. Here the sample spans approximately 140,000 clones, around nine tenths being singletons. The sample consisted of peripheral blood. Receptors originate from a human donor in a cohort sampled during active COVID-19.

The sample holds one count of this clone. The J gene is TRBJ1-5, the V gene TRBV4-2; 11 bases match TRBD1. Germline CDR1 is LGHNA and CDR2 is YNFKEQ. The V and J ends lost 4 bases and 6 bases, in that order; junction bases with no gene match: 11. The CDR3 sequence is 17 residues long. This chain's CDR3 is CASSLHRGQGAFQPQHF. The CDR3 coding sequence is TGTGCCAGCAGCCTCCACCGCGGACAGGGGGCTTTTCAGCCCCAGCATTTT.

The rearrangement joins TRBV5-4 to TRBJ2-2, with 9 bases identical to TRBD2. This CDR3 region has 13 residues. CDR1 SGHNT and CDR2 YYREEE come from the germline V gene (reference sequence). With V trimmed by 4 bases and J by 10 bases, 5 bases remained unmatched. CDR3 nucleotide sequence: TGTGCCAGCAGCGGAATAGCGGGAGTGGAGCTGTTTTTT. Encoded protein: CASSGIAGVELFF.